This entry lists 6 T cell receptor beta chains sequenced from one sample in a study of blood T cells in healthy people across ages. A second PCR, run for roughly 7 to 11 cycles, used a sample-barcoded 5' primer plus a J-beta primer mix. TCRdb ran MiXCR on the 5' RACE reads and lists one entry per CDR3 protein. The data show about 1.6 million distinct CDR3 sequences, around 35% seen once. Sequencing was carried out using blood. The receptors come from a woman in her twenties or thirties in good health.

With respect to this clonotype: One end of the junction fails to match germline, which may point to a read error. V is TRBV19 and J is TRBJ2-1, with TRBD2 matching over 7 bases. The CDR3 has 15 amino acids. The V gene's germline CDR1 is LNHDA and CDR2 SQIVND (reference sequence). Here the CDR3 reads CASSTALTSYDEQFF. As DNA, the CDR3 is TGTGCCAGTAGTACCGCCTTGACTAGCTACGATGAGCAGTTCTTC.

There are many counts of this clonotype. The chain joins TRBV10-3 to TRBJ2-7; D gene unclear. Germline lookup yields CDR1 ENHRY and CDR2 SYGVKD. This CDR3 has 17 residues. The V and J ends lost 0 bases and 5 bases respectively, with 20 bases between them. The chain's CDR3 is CAISESTSPTPVHEQYF. In nucleotides, the CDR3 is TGTGCCATCAGTGAGTCGACGTCACCCACCCCCGTCCACGAGCAGTACTTC.

V usage is TRBV7-9 and J usage is TRBJ2-5; 8 positions match TRBD2. CDR1 and CDR2 (germline): SEHNR, FQNEAQ (reference sequence). The CDR3 runs 14 residues. The V and J ends lost 4 bases and 1 base, in that order; junction bases with no gene match: 2. CDR3 nucleotides: TGTGCCAGCAGCTCACTAGCGGCCCAAGAGACCCAGTACTTC. It encodes CASSSLAAQETQYF.

This clonotype appeared a few times. An end of the junction differs from the germline gene, which may be a read error. The J gene is TRBJ2-1, the V gene TRBV29-1; D tentatively reads TRBD1 or TRBD2 (5 bases each). Germline V gene data show CDR1 as SQVTM and CDR2 as ANQGSEA. This CDR3 spans 14 amino acids. The CDR3 is CSSKGSASYNGQFF. DNA for the CDR3: TGCAGCTCGAAGGGGAGCGCATCCTACAATGGGCAGTTCTTC.

This clonotype was detected only a few times. The chain is built from TRBV5-1 and TRBJ2-7; a weak D match, TRBD2 (6 bases). Trimming removed 4 bases at V and 0 bases at J, with 17 bases between. Germline CDR1 and CDR2: SGHRS and YFSETQ. The CDR3 has 16 amino acids. The CDR3 nucleotides read TGCGCCAGCAGCGGCGGGATCGCAGGGAGCTCCTACGAGCAGTACTTC. This translates into CASSGGIAGSSYEQYF. The full variable domain, its missing parts supplied by reference TRBV5-1 and TRBJ2-7, is KAGVTQTPRYLIKTRGQQVTLSCSPISGHRSVSWYQQTPGQGLQFLFEYFSETQRNKGNFPGRFSGRQFSNSRSEMNVSTLELGDSALYLCASSGGIAGSSYEQYFGPGTRLTVT.

The CDR3 DNA follows: TGTGCCAGCAGTTTTGGGGGGCGCCCCACTGAAGCTTTCTTT. This codes for CASSFGGRPTEAFF. The genes are TRBV28 and TRBJ1-1; perhaps TRBD1 as D (6 bases). CDR1 and CDR2 from the germline V gene are MDHEN and SYDVKM. Trimming took 3 bases from V and 4 from J, leaving 12 bases between them. CDR3 length equals 14 residues.